This T cell receptor (beta chain) was found in a study of T cell responses to AZD1222 COVID-19 vaccine. The study, taken as a whole, reports: In a largely white British group with more females than males, clonal diversity was possibly underestimated. CD4 TCRs covered the whole spike, strongest at regions 160-218 and 743-854. Repertoires were obtained solely post-peak T cell response. Two doses of AZD1222 preceded a rise in Spike-specific TCR breadth and depth.

The CDR3 spans 16 residues. Germline V lookup: CDR1 SGHRS, CDR2 YFSETQ. V lost 0 bases to trimming and J lost 2 bases; unmatched junction nucleotides: 5. Here immunoSEQ multiplex PCR was the method, and the copy in TCRdb shows in-frame clones only, minus some. The sample gives approximately 85,000 clones, approximately 83% of which show up once; about 6% is in the top ten. Turning to this clone: The antigen is undetermined.

The chain links TRBV5-1 to TRBJ2-3, with 8 bases lining up with TRBD1. This sequence originates from an adult in good health. The specimen comprised peripheral blood, sampled on day 0 of AZD1222 vaccination. The CDR3 DNA sequence: TGCGCCAGCAGCTTGGGGCGGGACAGGTACACAGATACGCAGTATTTT. It codes for CASSLGRDRYTDTQYF.